What follows are 14 T cell receptor beta chains derived from one specimen sequenced in a study of identical twins. From the 5' RACE reads, TCRdb called clonotypes with MiXCR, one entry per CDR3 protein. The table includes 600,000 to 850,000 distinct CDR3 sequences, 18% detected once. These data are also associated with another study on T cells expressing NK-cell markers.

Sequencing was done on a sample of PBMCs. The receptors shown here come from a woman aged 18-29 years in good health.

The CDR3 DNA reads as TGTGCCAGCAGTGCGGGACAGGGTATGGTCGAGCAGTACTTC. It encodes CASSAGQGMVEQYF. The chain links TRBV6-1 to TRBJ2-7; 9 bases map to TRBD1. V was clipped by 4 bases and J by 6 bases; unmatched bases: 7. CDR1 and CDR2 from the germline V gene are MNHNS and SASEGT. The CDR3 is 14 residues long.

CDR3 bases: TGCGCCAGCAGTCGACGTCCCAACAGGAATGAGCAGTTCTTC. Protein product: CASSRRPNRNEQFF. This chain uses TRBV4-3 with TRBJ2-1; D perhaps matches TRBD1 (5 bases). Germline V gene lookup returns CDR1 LGHNA and CDR2 YSLEER. V lost 6 bases and J 7 bases, leaving 16 bases between the germline ends. The CDR3 contains 14 residues.

V gene TRBV20-1 combines with J gene TRBJ2-1; 7 bases fit TRBD1. Germline CDR1 is DFQATT and CDR2 is SNEGSKA (reference sequence). The CDR3 contains 15 residues. With V trimmed by 3 bases and J by 1 base, 6 bases remained unmatched. The CDR3 DNA sequence: TGCAGTGCTAGGGTACCGGGACAGTCCTACAATGAGCAGTTCTTC. It codes for CSARVPGQSYNEQFF.

This chain uses TRBV5-5 with TRBJ2-1; the D is unclear. This CDR3 region has 13 residues. With 4 bases removed from V and 7 bases from J, the gap between germline ends came to 12 bases. Germline CDR1 and CDR2: SGHKS and YYEKEE (reference sequence). The CDR3 sequence is CASSIPSLNEQFF. DNA for the CDR3: TGTGCCAGCAGCATCCCGTCTCTTAATGAGCAGTTCTTC.

The CDR3 protein is CASSPGAGTRRYNEQFF. The CDR3 DNA reads TGTGCCAGCAGCCCCGGAGCAGGGACTAGACGCTACAATGAGCAGTTCTTC. The chain has TRBV6-2 or TRBV6-3 and TRBJ2-1; 8 positions agree with TRBD2. The CDR3 has 17 residues. V lost 6 bases and J lost 3; bases outside the gene matches: 13. CDR1 and CDR2 from the germline V gene are MNHEY and SVGEGT.

This clonotype was observed a handful of times. The chain couples TRBV7-2 to TRBJ2-7; 9 bases are shared with TRBD1. The germline V gene has CDR1 SGHTA and CDR2 FQGNSA. J gave up 7 bases and V 4 bases, and 8 bases lay outside the gene matches. This CDR3 is 14 amino acids long. The CDR3 loop is CASSSGTGRWEQYF. The CDR3 DNA follows: TGTGCCAGCAGCTCCGGGACAGGGCGGTGGGAGCAGTACTTC.

The chain joins TRBV3-1 to TRBJ1-2, with D perhaps matching TRBD1 (6 bases). With 3 bases removed from V and 7 bases from J, the gap between germline ends came to 12 bases. Germline CDR1 is LGHDT and CDR2 is YNNKEL (reference sequence). CDR3 length: 13 amino acids. CDR3 sequence reads: CASSQRGYLGYTF. DNA for the CDR3: TGTGCCAGCAGCCAGAGGGGGTACCTTGGCTACACCTTC.

J is TRBJ2-7 and V is TRBV27, with D maybe TRBD1 (5 bases). Germline V gives CDR1 MNHEY, CDR2 SMNVEV (reference sequence). This CDR3 spans 13 amino acids. V shed 3 bases and J shed 3 bases, with 9 bases lying between them. The CDR3 DNA follows: TGTGCCAGCAGTTTTTCAGGGATCTACGAGCAGTACTTC. Protein: CASSFSGIYEQYF.

Only a few counts were recorded for this clonotype. The chain has TRBV15 and TRBJ2-7, with a possible D match to TRBD1 (6 bases). V was trimmed by 4 bases and J by 0 bases, leaving 16 bases between them. The CDR3 loop spans 16 amino acids. Germline V gene data show CDR1 as LNHNV and CDR2 as YYDKDF (reference sequence). The CDR3 loop reads CATSTPSQGLSYEQYF. CDR3 DNA sequence: TGTGCCACCAGCACTCCAAGCCAGGGGCTCTCCTACGAGCAGTACTTC.

This clonotype was seen a few times. The genes are TRBV27 and TRBJ2-5; D might be TRBD1 (6 bases). Germline lookup yields CDR1 MNHEY and CDR2 SMNVEV (reference sequence). The CDR3 is 15 amino acids. The V end lost 0 bases, the J end lost 0 bases, and 8 bases lay between the germline ends. The CDR3 loop reads CASSLSTGHQETQYF. DNA of the CDR3: TGTGCCAGCAGTTTATCGACAGGTCACCAAGAGACCCAGTACTTC.

The chain employs TRBV7-9 and TRBJ2-7; the D gene is possibly TRBD2 (7 bases). Germline CDR1 is SEHNR and CDR2 is FQNEAQ (reference sequence). Trimming cost V 7 bases and J 5 bases, with 24 bases left between them. The CDR3 has 16 residues. In nucleotides, the CDR3 is TGTGCCAGCAACCGAGCACGGGGAGGGGGGGACCACGAGCAGTACTTC. Protein sequence: CASNRARGGGDHEQYF.

In its sample, this clonotype was seen a few times. V gene TRBV20-1 combines with J gene TRBJ2-1; TRBD2 is a possible D gene (5 bases). The V end lost 1 base, the J end lost 3 bases, and 16 bases lay between the germline ends. The germline V gene has CDR1 DFQATT and CDR2 SNEGSKA (reference sequence). The CDR3 extends over 16 amino acids. CDR3 sequence reads: CSARVGGSLHYNEQFF. CDR3 coding DNA: TGCAGTGCTAGAGTTGGTGGGAGCCTCCACTACAATGAGCAGTTCTTC.

A few counts support this clonotype. The chain employs TRBV6-5 and TRBJ2-7; 9 bases line up with TRBD2. The germline V gene encodes CDR1 MNHEY and CDR2 SVGAGI. V shed 0 bases, J shed 6 bases, and the junction held 6 bases outside the gene matches. The CDR3 runs 15 residues. CDR3 amino acids: CASSYSSGRISEQYF. CDR3 bases: TGTGCCAGCAGTTACTCTAGCGGGAGAATAAGCGAGCAGTACTTC.

The V call is TRBV4-2, the J call TRBJ1-2, with TRBD1 matching 9 bases. This CDR3 is 15 amino acids long. The germline gives CDR1 LGHNA, CDR2 YNFKEQ. V gave up 1 base and J gave up 7 bases; unmatched junction bases: 7. CDR3 nucleotides: TGTGCCAGCAGCCAAGGTCCCACAGGGGGCATTGGCTACACCTTC. Translating gives CASSQGPTGGIGYTF.